This T cell receptor beta chain was identified during a study of T-cell reconstitution after alpha-beta-depleted transplantation in children (dated by TCRdb to about 2016). With respect to the entire study: Using TCR repertoire profiling, the study quantitatively followed how T-cell immune reconstitution unfolded in children after TCRalphabeta/CD19-depleted allogeneic hematopoietic cell transplantation.

Library construction relied on PCR. These reads were obtained on an Illumina HiSeq 2500. TCR libraries were prepared with molecular barcoding, using unique molecular identifiers to normalize TCRbeta repertoire quantification. In TCRdb, the public reads were trimmed at Q25 with fastp and aligned with MiXCR, with productive beta chains retained. CDR3 protein sequences are deduplicated, and each keeps its most common genes and DNA. The sample yields approximately 350,000 distinct CDR3 sequences; approximately 10% were counted once. The top ten clonotypes cover 2% to 2.5% of the sample. CDR1 and CDR2 were assigned from the germline V gene (reference sequence) as DFQATT and SNEGSKA. V is cut back by 0 bases and J by 0 bases, with 8 bases in the junction unmatched. The CDR3 sequence holds 16 residues, the cysteine and phenylalanine included. Only the CDR3 DNA stays, 48 bases, in frame from base 1. Concerning this clonotype: No antigen is known for it. No base qualities exist here, and no much larger clone lies one base off it.

This sample comprised PBMCs from the stem cell graft donor, obtained from the stem cell graft. This clonotype originated in a human donor who donated a stem cell graft to a child with acute lymphoblastic leukemia. The V gene is TRBV20-1 and the J gene is TRBJ2-7; 7 of the junction bases match TRBD2. The CDR3 has the sequence CSARDGTGDYSYEQYF. The DNA sequence is given as TGCAGTGCTAGAGATGGGACCGGGGACTACTCCTACGAGCAGTACTTC.